What follows is one T cell receptor beta chain and its context. The data belong to a study of blood T cell repertoires in COVID-19. Across the whole study: PBMCs, B-cell-depleted T cells, or T cells provided the cDNA or gDNA that made up the material.

The CDR3 covers 14 residues. Germline V CDR1 and CDR2: WSHSY, SAAADI. Trimming pared 8 bases from V and 2 bases from J, leaving 13 bases between. Assay used: immunoSEQ multiplex PCR; TCRdb lists only in-frame clones, some missing. The sample contains roughly 500,000 clones, approximately 89% of which appear only once. Seattle's cohort entered during active infection and was followed longitudinally. This chain uses TRBV10-2 with TRBJ2-4, with D possibly TRBD1 on 5 matching bases. The TCR was taken from a man aged 18 to 29 with COVID-19, enrolled during active disease. Sequencing used peripheral blood. The CDR3 loop is CASRAQGSKNIQYF. The CDR3 bases are TGCGCCAGCCGTGCTCAGGGATCCAAAAACATTCAGTACTTC.